A single sample is the source of the 16 T cell receptor beta chains below, sequenced in a study of shared clonotypes between healthy human individuals. TCRdb's copy holds only in-frame clones and misses some; the assay was immunoSEQ multiplex PCR. The sample carries about 960,000 clones, 70% to 85% recorded once. The sequenced material came from memory CD4+ T cells sorted from blood. Subset reported: CD45RA-negative fraction. The receptors derive from a man between 18 and 29 years old in good health.

The chain combines TRBV7-8 with TRBJ1-2; 8 nucleotides match TRBD1. With V trimmed by 6 bases and J by 5 bases, 14 bases remained unmatched. CDR1 is SGHVS, CDR2 FQNEAQ, per germline. This CDR3 has 16 residues. The CDR3 here is CASSRDRTIGLYGYTF. The DNA for the CDR3 is TGTGCCAGCAGTCGGGACAGGACGATCGGATTATATGGCTACACCTTC.

This clone has only a few counts. The chain has TRBV5-1 and TRBJ1-1, with 8 bases matching TRBD1. The junction had 4 bases not matched to a gene; V was cut back by 3 bases and J by 0 bases. CDR1 is SGHRS and CDR2 is YFSETQ in the germline V gene. CDR3 length: 15 amino acids. The CDR3 DNA follows: TGCGCCAGCAGCTCATCAGGGGGCATGAACACTGAAGCTTTCTTT. It codes for CASSSSGGMNTEAFF.

The J gene is TRBJ2-1, the V gene TRBV5-1, with D uncertain. CDR3 length: 13 amino acids. The germline V gene encodes CDR1 SGHRS and CDR2 YFSETQ. V lost 2 bases to trimming and J lost 9 bases, with 12 bases between them. The DNA of the CDR3 is TGCGCCAGCAGCTTTACCGTGGCCGGTGAGCAGTTCTTC. Translation gives CASSFTVAGEQFF.

About this clone itself: This specimen includes other DNA sequences encoding the same CDR3. The rearrangement joins TRBV7-3 to TRBJ2-3; no reliable D call. Trimming removed 2 bases at V and 3 bases at J, with 6 bases between. The CDR3 spans 13 residues. The germline V gene has CDR1 SGHTA and CDR2 FQGTGA. The CDR3 here is CASSLGGTDTQYF. The CDR3, as DNA: TGTGCCAGCAGCTTAGGTGGGACAGATACGCAGTATTTT.

The chain recombines TRBV19 with TRBJ2-2; D might be TRBD1 (6 bases). The CDR3 is 12 amino acids. Deletions cut 7 bases from V and 11 bases from J, with 14 bases between. Germline V gives CDR1 LNHDA, CDR2 SQIVND (reference sequence). The CDR3 bases are TGTGCCAGTACCACGACAGGCCCTGAGCTGTTTTTT. This translates into CASTTTGPELFF.

V usage is TRBV6-5 and J usage is TRBJ1-2, with D tentatively TRBD1 (6 bases). Germline CDR1 reads MNHEY; CDR2 reads SVGAGI. This CDR3 is 14 amino acids long. V lost 2 bases to trimming and J lost 6 bases, with 13 bases between them. As DNA, the CDR3 is TGTGCCAGCAGTTACGGGGGCAGGGCCGATGGCTACACCTTC. It codes for CASSYGGRADGYTF.

The gene calls are TRBV19 and TRBJ1-6; 9 positions agree with TRBD1. Trimming took 3 bases from V and 9 from J; bases not matched to a gene: 6. This CDR3 has 15 residues. The germline V gene encodes CDR1 LNHDA and CDR2 SQIVND (reference sequence). CDR3 DNA: TGTGCCAGTAGTATTTCCGGGACAGGGAGTTCACCCCTCCACTTT. It codes for CASSISGTGSSPLHF.

This clone was recorded many times. The chain links TRBV28 to TRBJ2-3, with a weak D call TRBD2 (5 bases). The germline V gene has CDR1 MDHEN and CDR2 SYDVKM. The CDR3 consists of 13 residues. Trimming took 6 bases from V and 9 from J, leaving 16 bases between them. CDR3 in DNA: TGTGCCAGCAGCCTGACGGGTTCGGGAACGCAGTATTTT. Translated, it gives CASSLTGSGTQYF. Drawing the rest from reference TRBV28 and TRBJ2-3, the complete variable domain is DVKVTQSSRYLVKRTGEKVFLECVQDMDHENMFWYRQDPGLGLRLIYFSYDVKMKEKGDIPEGYSVSREKKERFSLILESASTNQTSMYLCASSLTGSGTQYFGPGTRLTVL.

The chain links TRBV20-1 to TRBJ2-7; no definite D call. Germline V gene lookup returns CDR1 DFQATT and CDR2 SNEGSKA (reference sequence). The CDR3 extends over 11 amino acids. With 2 bases removed from V and 6 bases from J, the gap between germline ends came to 8 bases. CDR3: CSARSQAEQYF. CDR3 bases: TGCAGTGCTAGATCTCAAGCCGAGCAGTACTTC.

The chain couples TRBV19 to TRBJ2-1, with 7 bases matching TRBD2. The CDR3 has 13 amino acids. The germline V gene has CDR1 LNHDA and CDR2 SQIVND (reference sequence). V gave up 3 bases and J gave up 12 bases; unmatched junction bases: 8. DNA for the CDR3: TGTGCCAGTAGTATGCGGGAGAGCCCAGGGCAGTTCTTC. Amino acids: CASSMRESPGQFF.

J is TRBJ2-1 and V is TRBV5-4; D gene unclear. Trimming shortened V by 0 bases and J by 3 bases, and 13 bases separated the two germline ends. The V gene's germline CDR1 is SGHNT and CDR2 YYREEE (reference sequence). This CDR3 region has 16 residues. The CDR3 bases are TGTGCCAGCAGCTTGGGTCGTGGAACGGGCTACAATGAGCAGTTCTTC. It yields the protein CASSLGRGTGYNEQFF.

This clone was counted only a few times. In nucleotides, the CDR3 is TGTGCCAGCAGACCCTCCAGGGCATCCTACGAGCAGTACTTC. Translation gives CASRPSRASYEQYF. This chain uses TRBV2 with TRBJ2-7, with D perhaps matching TRBD1 (5 bases). This CDR3 contains 14 residues. The V gene's germline CDR1 is SNHLY and CDR2 FYNNEI. V lost 6 bases, J lost 1 base, and 13 bases lay in between.

The V call is TRBV2, the J call TRBJ2-5; D gene uncertain. Trimming removed 4 bases at V and 5 bases at J, with 11 bases between. CDR1 SNHLY and CDR2 FYNNEI come from the germline V gene. The CDR3 has 13 residues. This chain's CDR3 is CASSVGDLETQYF. The DNA for the CDR3 is TGTGCCAGCAGTGTTGGGGATTTGGAGACCCAGTACTTC.

This clone has only a few counts. J is TRBJ2-6 and V is TRBV18, with D possibly matching TRBD2 (7 bases). This CDR3 has 16 amino acids. V lost 2 bases, J lost 4 bases, and 12 bases lay in between. Germline V gene lookup returns CDR1 KGHSH and CDR2 LQKENI. Written as DNA, the CDR3 is TGTGCCAGCTCACCAGCGGGGGCAGCGGGGGCCAACGTCCTGACTTTC. Translating it yields CASSPAGAAGANVLTF.

V gene TRBV5-6 combines with J gene TRBJ1-2; TRBD1 is a possible D gene (5 bases). This CDR3 contains 14 residues. From germline, CDR1 is SGHDT and CDR2 YYEEEE. V lost 1 base, J lost 5 bases, and 12 bases lay in between. The CDR3 region has the DNA TGTGCCAGCAGCTTGATAGGGGATAAATATGGCTACACCTTC. It translates to CASSLIGDKYGYTF.

The J gene is TRBJ2-7, the V gene TRBV16, with a possible D match to TRBD1 (6 bases). CDR1 is KGHSY and CDR2 is FQNENV in the germline V gene. V was pared by 4 bases and J by 3 bases, with 16 bases between. The CDR3 is 15 amino acids. The DNA of the CDR3 is TGTGCCAGCAGCCCTCGGGACATTCCTAACTACGAGCAGTACTTC. Its translation: CASSPRDIPNYEQYF.